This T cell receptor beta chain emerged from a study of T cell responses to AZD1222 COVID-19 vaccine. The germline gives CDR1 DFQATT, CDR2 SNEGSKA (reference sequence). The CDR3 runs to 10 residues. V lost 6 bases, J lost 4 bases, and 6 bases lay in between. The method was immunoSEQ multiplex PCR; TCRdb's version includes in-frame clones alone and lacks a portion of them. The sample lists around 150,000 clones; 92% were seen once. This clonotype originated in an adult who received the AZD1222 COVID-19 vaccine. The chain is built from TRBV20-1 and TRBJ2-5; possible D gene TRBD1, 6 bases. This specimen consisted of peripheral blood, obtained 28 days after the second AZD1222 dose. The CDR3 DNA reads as TGCAGTGCGGACAGAGAGACCCAGTACTTC. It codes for CSADRETQYF.